This is a list of T cell receptor beta chains from one sample in a study of OX40 agonist ivuxolimab in advanced cancers. Sequencing was performed with immunoSEQ multiplex PCR; in TCRdb, only in-frame clones are kept and a portion is missing. The sample consists of about 32,000 clones, roughly 90% of them appearing once. Sequences were derived from CD4+ or CD8+ T cells sorted from blood, sampled in a trial of the OX40 agonist ivuxolimab. The receptors come from an adult with an advanced solid tumor such as melanoma, head and neck, liver or kidney cancer. Both conserved end residues are part of each CDR3. Fields, in order: clone size, J gene, D gene, V gene, CDR3 protein, CDR3 DNA. The D gene is left open where the match is weak. Some rows have no size entry. The others give once, few or many, or a class for an expanded clone.

>NA|TRBJ2-7|NA|TRBV7-9
CASSDSTSLDEQYF
TGTGCCAGCAGCGATAGCACCTCCCTTGACGAGCAGTACTTC
>NA|TRBJ2-5|NA|TRBV4-1
CASSLLVVTEEETQYF
TGCGCCAGCAGCCTTCTGGTGGTTACAGAAGAAGAGACCCAGTACTTC
>NA|TRBJ2-1|TRBD2|TRBV19
CASSIGLAGPYNEQFF
TGTGCCAGTAGTATTGGACTAGCGGGCCCATACAATGAGCAGTTCTTC
>NA|TRBJ1-3|NA|TRBV5-4
CASSGGNTIYF
TGTGCCAGCAGCGGAGGAAACACCATATATTTT
>NA|TRBJ1-1|NA|TRBV9
CASSGEGLYTEAFF
TGTGCCAGCAGCGGGGAGGGATTGTACACTGAAGCTTTCTTT
>NA|TRBJ2-3|NA|TRBV11-2
CASSSNVGDTQYF
TGTGCCAGCAGCTCAAACGTAGGAGATACGCAGTATTTT
>once|TRBJ2-5|NA|TRBV29-1
CSVQGGLGQETQYF
TGCAGCGTGCAGGGGGGGTTGGGCCAAGAGACCCAGTACTTC
>NA|TRBJ2-4|NA|TRBV4-1
CASSQVMQGGIQYF
TGCGCCAGCAGCCAAGTGATGCAGGGGGGCATTCAGTACTTC
>NA|TRBJ1-1|NA|TRBV7-9
CASSIRLEAFF
TGTGCCAGCAGCATCAGGTTGGAAGCTTTCTTT
>NA|TRBJ2-2|NA|TRBV19
CASSMWEPGELFF
TGTGCCAGTAGTATGTGGGAGCCCGGGGAGCTGTTTTTT
>NA|TRBJ2-2|NA|TRBV27
CASSLRGMGELFF
TGTGCCAGCAGTTTAAGGGGGATGGGGGAGCTGTTTTTT
>NA|TRBJ2-7|NA|TRBV5-1
CASSLDPGVYEQYF
TGCGCCAGCAGCCTCGACCCGGGAGTCTACGAGCAGTACTTC
>few|TRBJ2-7|NA|TRBV27
CASGVGYEQYF
TGTGCCAGCGGGGTGGGCTACGAGCAGTACTTC
>NA|TRBJ2-7|TRBD2|TRBV28
CASNQGTRSYEQYF
TGTGCCAGCAACCAGGGGACTAGGTCCTACGAGCAGTACTTC
>NA|TRBJ1-1|NA|TRBV4-1
CASSQEVGFEAFF
TGCGCCAGCAGCCAAGAAGTGGGATTTGAAGCTTTCTTT
>NA|TRBJ1-6|NA|TRBV7-6
CASSWGGVNSPLHF
TGTGCCAGCAGCTGGGGAGGCGTTAATTCACCCCTCCACTTT
>NA|TRBJ2-2|NA|TRBV19
CASSILTGELFF
TGTGCCAGTAGTATCTTAACCGGGGAGCTGTTTTTT
>NA|TRBJ1-5|TRBD1|TRBV19
CASSVRDSSNQPQHF
TGTGCCAGTAGTGTCCGGGACAGCTCCAATCAGCCCCAGCATTTT